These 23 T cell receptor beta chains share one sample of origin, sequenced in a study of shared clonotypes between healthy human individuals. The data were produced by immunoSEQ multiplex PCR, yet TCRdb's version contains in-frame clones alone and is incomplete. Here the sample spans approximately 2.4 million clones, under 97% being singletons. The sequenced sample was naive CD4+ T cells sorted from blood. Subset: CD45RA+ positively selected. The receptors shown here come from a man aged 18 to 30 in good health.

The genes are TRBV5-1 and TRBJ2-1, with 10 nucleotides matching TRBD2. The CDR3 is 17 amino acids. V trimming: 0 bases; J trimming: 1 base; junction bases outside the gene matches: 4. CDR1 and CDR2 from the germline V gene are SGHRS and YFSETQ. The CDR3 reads CASSLGLAGVSYNEQFF. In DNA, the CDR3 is TGCGCCAGCAGCTTGGGGCTAGCGGGGGTGTCCTACAATGAGCAGTTCTTC.

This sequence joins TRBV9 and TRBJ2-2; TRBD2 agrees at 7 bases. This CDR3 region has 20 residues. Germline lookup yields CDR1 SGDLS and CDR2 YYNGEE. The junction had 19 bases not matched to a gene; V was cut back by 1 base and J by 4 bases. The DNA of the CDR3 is TGTGCCAGCAGCGTAAGTCGGTCGGGCGGGAGCGTCCTTGGCACCGGGGAGCTGTTTTTT. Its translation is CASSVSRSGGSVLGTGELFF.

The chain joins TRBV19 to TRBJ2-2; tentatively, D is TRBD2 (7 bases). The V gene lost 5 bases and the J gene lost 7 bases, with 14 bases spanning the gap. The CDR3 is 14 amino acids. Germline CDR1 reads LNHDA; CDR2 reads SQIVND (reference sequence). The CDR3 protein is CASSSAGEGGELFF. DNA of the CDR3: TGTGCCAGTAGTTCGGCAGGGGAGGGCGGGGAGCTGTTTTTT.

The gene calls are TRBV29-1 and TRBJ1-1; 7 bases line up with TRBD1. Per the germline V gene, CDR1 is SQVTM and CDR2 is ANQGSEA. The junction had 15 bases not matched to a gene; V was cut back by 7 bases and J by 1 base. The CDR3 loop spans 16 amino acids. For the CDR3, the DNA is TGCAGCGCCCCTCGGACAGGATCTGTCGAGAACACTGAAGCTTTCTTT. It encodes CSAPRTGSVENTEAFF.

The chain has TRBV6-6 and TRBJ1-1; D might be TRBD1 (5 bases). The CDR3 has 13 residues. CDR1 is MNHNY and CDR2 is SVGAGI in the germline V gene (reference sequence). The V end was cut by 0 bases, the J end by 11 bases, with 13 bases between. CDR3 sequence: CASSYSGERAAFF. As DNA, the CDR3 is TGTGCCAGCAGTTACTCGGGGGAGAGGGCCGCTTTCTTT.

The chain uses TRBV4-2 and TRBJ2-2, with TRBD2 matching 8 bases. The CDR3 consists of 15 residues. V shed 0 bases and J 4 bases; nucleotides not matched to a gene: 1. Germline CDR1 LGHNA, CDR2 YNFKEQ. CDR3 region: CASSQERGVTGELFF. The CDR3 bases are TGTGCCAGCAGCCAAGAGCGGGGGGTCACCGGGGAGCTGTTTTTT.

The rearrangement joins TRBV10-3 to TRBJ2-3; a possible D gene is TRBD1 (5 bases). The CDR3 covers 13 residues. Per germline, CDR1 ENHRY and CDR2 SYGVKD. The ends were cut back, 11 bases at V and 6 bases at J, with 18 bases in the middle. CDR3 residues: CAFSLGATDTQYF. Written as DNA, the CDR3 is TGTGCCTTCTCCCTTGGGGCGACCGATACGCAGTATTTT.

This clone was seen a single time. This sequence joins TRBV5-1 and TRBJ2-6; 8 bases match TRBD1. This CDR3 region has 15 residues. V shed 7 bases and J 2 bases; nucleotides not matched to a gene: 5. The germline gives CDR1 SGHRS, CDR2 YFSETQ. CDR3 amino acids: CASGQGGPGANVLTF. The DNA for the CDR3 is TGCGCCAGCGGACAGGGAGGCCCTGGGGCCAACGTCCTGACTTTC.

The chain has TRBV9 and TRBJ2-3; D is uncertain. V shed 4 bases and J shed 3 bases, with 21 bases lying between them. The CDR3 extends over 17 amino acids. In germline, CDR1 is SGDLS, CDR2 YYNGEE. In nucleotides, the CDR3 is TGTGCCAGCAGCTTTCGGGCCGCCCCAATTGGGACAGATACGCAGTATTTT. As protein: CASSFRAAPIGTDTQYF.

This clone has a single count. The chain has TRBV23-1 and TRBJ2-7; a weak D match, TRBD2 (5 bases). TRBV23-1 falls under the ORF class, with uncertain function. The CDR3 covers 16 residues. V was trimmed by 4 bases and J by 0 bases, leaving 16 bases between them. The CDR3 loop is CASSPRTHGSSYEQYF. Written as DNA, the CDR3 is TGCGCCAGCAGTCCACGGACCCATGGGAGCTCCTACGAGCAGTACTTC.

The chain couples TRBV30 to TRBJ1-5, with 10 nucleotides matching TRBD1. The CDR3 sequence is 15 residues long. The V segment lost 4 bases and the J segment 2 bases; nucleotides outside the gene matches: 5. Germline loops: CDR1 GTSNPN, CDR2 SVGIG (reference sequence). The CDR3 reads CAWKGQGYGNQPQHF. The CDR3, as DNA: TGTGCCTGGAAGGGACAGGGGTATGGCAATCAGCCCCAGCATTTT. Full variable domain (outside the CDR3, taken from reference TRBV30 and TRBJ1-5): SQTIHQWPATLVQPVGSPLSLECTVEGTSNPNLYWYRQAAGRGLQLLFYSVGIGQISSEVPQNLSASRPQDRQFILSSKKLLLSDSGFYLCAWKGQGYGNQPQHFGDGTRLSIL.

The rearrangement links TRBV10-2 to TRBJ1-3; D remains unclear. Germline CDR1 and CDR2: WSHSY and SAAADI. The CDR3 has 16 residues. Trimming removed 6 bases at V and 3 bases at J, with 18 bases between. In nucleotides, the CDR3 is TGCGCCAGCAGAAAGGATCTTACAAGGATTGGAAACACCATATATTTT. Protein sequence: CASRKDLTRIGNTIYF.

The CDR3 bases are TGCGCCAGCAGCGCAGGGACTGGGAGCAACTATGGCTACACCTTC. Protein product: CASSAGTGSNYGYTF. The chain is built from TRBV5-1 and TRBJ1-2; perhaps TRBD1 as D (5 bases). This CDR3 spans 15 amino acids. Trimming removed 4 bases at V and 2 bases at J, with 15 bases between. The germline V gene encodes CDR1 SGHRS and CDR2 YFSETQ.

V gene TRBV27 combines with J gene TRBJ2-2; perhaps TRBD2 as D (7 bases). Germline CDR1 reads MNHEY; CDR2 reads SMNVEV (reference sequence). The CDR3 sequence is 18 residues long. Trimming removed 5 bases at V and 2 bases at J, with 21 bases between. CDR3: CASSLRGGGAKNTGELFF. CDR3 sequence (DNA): TGTGCCAGCAGTCTTAGGGGGGGCGGGGCGAAAAACACCGGGGAGCTGTTTTTT.

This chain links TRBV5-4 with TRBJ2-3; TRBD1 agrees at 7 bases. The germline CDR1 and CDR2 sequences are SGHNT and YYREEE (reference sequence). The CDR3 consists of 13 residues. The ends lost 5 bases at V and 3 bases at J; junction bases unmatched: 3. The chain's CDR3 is CASSKTGTDTQYF. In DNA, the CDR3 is TGTGCCAGCAGTAAGACAGGGACAGATACGCAGTATTTT.

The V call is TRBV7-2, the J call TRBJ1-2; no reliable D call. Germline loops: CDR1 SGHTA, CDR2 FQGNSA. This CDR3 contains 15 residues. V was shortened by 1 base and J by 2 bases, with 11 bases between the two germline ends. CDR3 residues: CASSLVSGVNYGYTF. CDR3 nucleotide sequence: TGTGCCAGCAGCTTAGTATCCGGGGTCAACTATGGCTACACCTTC.

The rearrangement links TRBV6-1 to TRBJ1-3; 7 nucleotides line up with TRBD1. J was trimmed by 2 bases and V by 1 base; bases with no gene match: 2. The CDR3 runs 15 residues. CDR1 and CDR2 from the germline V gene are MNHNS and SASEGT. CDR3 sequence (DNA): TGTGCCAGCAGTGAAGAGGGGGCACCTGGAAACACCATATATTTT. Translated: CASSEEGAPGNTIYF.

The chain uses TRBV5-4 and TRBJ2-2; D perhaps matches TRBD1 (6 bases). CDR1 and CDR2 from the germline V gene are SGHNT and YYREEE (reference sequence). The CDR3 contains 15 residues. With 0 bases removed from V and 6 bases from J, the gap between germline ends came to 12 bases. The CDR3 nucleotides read TGTGCCAGCAGCTTGGGAGGACAGACCTCCGGGGAGCTGTTTTTT. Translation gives CASSLGGQTSGELFF.

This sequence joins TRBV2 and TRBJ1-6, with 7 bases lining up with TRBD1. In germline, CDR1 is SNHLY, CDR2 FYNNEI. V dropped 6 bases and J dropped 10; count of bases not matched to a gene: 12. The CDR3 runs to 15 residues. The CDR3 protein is CASRTEDRIGSPLHF. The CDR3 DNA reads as TGTGCCAGCAGAACCGAGGACAGGATTGGGTCACCCCTCCACTTT.

CDR3 amino acids: CASSRDRDRELFF. The CDR3 DNA reads as TGTGCCAGCAGCAGGGACAGGGACCGGGAGCTGTTTTTT. This chain connects TRBV11-1 to TRBJ2-2, with 9 positions matching TRBD1. The CDR3 loop spans 13 amino acids. Germline V gene sequence: CDR1 SGHAT, CDR2 FQDESV (reference sequence). The V segment lost 5 bases and the J segment 9 bases; nucleotides outside the gene matches: 4.

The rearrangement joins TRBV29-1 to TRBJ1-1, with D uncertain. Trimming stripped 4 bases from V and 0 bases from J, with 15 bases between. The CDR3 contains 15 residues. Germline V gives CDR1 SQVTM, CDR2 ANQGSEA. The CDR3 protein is CSVVRSGNLNTEAFF. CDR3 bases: TGCAGCGTTGTAAGATCCGGTAACCTGAACACTGAAGCTTTCTTT.

CDR3 sequence reads: CAWSLGDYSTDTQYF. Written as DNA, the CDR3 is TGTGCCTGGAGTCTGGGGGACTATAGCACAGATACGCAGTATTTT. The chain joins TRBV30 to TRBJ2-3; 7 bases match TRBD2. Germline CDR1 reads GTSNPN; CDR2 reads SVGIG (reference sequence). The CDR3 runs 15 residues. V shed 2 bases and J 0 bases; nucleotides not matched to a gene: 5.

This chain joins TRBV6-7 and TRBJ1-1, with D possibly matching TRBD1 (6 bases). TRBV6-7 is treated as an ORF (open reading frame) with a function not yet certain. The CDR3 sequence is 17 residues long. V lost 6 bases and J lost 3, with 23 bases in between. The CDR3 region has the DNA TGTGCCAGCAGAAGGACAGACTGGACGTTATCCGACACTGAAGCTTTCTTT. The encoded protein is CASRRTDWTLSDTEAFF.